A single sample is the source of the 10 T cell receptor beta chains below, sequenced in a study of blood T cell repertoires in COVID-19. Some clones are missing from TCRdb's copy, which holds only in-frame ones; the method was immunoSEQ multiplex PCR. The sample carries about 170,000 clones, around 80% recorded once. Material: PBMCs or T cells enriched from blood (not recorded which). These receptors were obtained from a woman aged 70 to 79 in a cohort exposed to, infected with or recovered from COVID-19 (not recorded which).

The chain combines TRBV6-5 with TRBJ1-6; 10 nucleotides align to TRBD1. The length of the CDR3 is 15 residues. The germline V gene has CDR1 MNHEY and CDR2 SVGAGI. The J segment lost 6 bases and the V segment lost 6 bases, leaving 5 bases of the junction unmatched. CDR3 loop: CASRNRDRGNSPLHF. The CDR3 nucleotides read TGTGCCAGCAGGAACCGGGACAGGGGTAATTCACCCCTCCACTTT.

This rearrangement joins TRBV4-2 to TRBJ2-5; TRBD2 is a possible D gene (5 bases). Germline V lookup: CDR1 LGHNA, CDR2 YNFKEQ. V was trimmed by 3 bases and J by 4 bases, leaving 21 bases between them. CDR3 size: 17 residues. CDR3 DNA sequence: TGTGCCAGCAGCCAGGGCCCCCTATCTGGAGGAGGAGAGACCCAGTACTTC. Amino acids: CASSQGPLSGGGETQYF.

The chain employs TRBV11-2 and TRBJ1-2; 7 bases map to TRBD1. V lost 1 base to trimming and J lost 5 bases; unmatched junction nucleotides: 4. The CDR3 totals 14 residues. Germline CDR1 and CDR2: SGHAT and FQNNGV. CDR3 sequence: CASSLGTGGYGYTF. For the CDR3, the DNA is TGTGCCAGCAGCTTAGGGACAGGCGGGTATGGCTACACCTTC.

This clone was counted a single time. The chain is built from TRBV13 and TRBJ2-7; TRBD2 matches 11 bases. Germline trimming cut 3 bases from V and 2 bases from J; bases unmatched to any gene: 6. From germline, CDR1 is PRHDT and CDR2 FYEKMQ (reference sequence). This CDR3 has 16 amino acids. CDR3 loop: CASSLPGLAGTYEQYF. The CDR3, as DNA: TGTGCCAGCAGCTTGCCCGGACTAGCGGGCACCTACGAGCAGTACTTC.

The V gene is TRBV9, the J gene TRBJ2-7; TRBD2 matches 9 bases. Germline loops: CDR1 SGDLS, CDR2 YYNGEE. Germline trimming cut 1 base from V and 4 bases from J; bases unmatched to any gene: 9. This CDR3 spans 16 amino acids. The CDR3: CASSVKGAGGPYEQYF. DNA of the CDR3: TGTGCCAGCAGCGTAAAGGGGGCGGGAGGGCCGTACGAGCAGTACTTC.

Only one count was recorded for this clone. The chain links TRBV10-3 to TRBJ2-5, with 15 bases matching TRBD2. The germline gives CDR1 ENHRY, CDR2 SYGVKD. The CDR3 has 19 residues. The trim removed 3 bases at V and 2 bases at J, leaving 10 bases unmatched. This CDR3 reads CAISEAAGLAGGWQETQYF. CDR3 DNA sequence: TGTGCCATCAGTGAAGCCGCAGGACTAGCGGGAGGGTGGCAAGAGACCCAGTACTTC.

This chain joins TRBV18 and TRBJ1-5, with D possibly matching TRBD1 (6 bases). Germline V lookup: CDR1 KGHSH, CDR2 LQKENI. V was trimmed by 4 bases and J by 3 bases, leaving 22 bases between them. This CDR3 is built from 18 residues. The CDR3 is CASSLQGHRSMINQPQHF. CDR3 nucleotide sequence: TGTGCCAGCTCACTTCAGGGGCACAGATCTATGATCAATCAGCCCCAGCATTTT.

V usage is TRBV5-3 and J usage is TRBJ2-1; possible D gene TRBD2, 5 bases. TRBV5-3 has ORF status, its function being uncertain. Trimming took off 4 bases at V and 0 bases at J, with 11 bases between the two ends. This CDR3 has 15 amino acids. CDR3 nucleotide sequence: TGTGCCAGAAGCCGACTAAACAGCTCCTACAATGAGCAGTTCTTC. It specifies CARSRLNSSYNEQFF.

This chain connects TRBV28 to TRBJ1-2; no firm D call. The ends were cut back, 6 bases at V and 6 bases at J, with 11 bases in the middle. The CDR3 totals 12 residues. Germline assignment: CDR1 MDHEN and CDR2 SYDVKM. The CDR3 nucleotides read TGTGCCAGCAGCCCGGGATTGGATGGCTACACCTTC. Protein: CASSPGLDGYTF.

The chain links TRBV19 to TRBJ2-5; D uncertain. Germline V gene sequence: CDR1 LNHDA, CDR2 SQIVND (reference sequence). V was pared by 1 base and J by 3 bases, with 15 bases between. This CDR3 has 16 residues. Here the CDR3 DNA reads TGTGCCAGTAGTATAGGGAATCGGGTTGTAAAAGAGACCCAGTACTTC. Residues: CASSIGNRVVKETQYF.